These 3 T cell receptor beta chains were all obtained from the same sample, sequenced in a study of blood T cell repertoires in COVID-19 (dated by TCRdb to the early 2020s). The receptor library was made with the immunoSEQ multiplex PCR assay. Not all clones reach the TCRdb copy of this immuneACCESS table, which keeps in-frame sequences only. Checked studies attribute under half of the gap to unresolved V genes and leave the rest unexplained. This sample lists roughly 380,000 clones; 87% were detected once. 1.3% of the sample is taken by the ten largest. Sequencing was carried out using PBMCs or T cells enriched from blood (not recorded which). Source of these receptors: a man aged 25-45 years who had recovered from COVID-19.

This chain connects TRBV7-6 to TRBJ2-5, with 14 bases fitting TRBD2. Trimming removed 2 bases from V and 5 bases from J; junction bases left unmatched: 7. The CDR3 length is 17 residues. Germline V gives CDR1 SGHVS, CDR2 FNYEAQ. CDR3 coding DNA: TGTGCCAGCAGCTTATTGGGACTAGCGGGAGCCTCGGAGACCCAGTACTTC. Amino acids: CASSLLGLAGASETQYF.

This clone was detected a few times. The chain combines TRBV27 with TRBJ1-2; TRBD1 agrees at 7 bases. Per the germline V gene, CDR1 is MNHEY and CDR2 is SMNVEV (reference sequence). V dropped 10 bases and J dropped 0; count of bases not matched to a gene: 5. The CDR3 is made up of 13 amino acids. Written as DNA, the CDR3 is TGTGCCACCACCAGGGGGGCTAACTATGGCTACACCTTC. Its protein is CATTRGANYGYTF.

This rearrangement joins TRBV11-3 to TRBJ2-1; possible D gene TRBD2, 5 bases. This CDR3 comprises 13 residues. The V gene lost 5 bases and the J gene lost 7 bases, with 12 bases spanning the gap. The germline CDR1 and CDR2 sequences are SGHNT and YENEEA. The CDR3 loop reads CASSPRVGNEQFF. In DNA form, the CDR3 reads TGTGCCAGCAGCCCGAGGGTCGGGAATGAGCAGTTCTTC. Full variable domain (outside the CDR3, taken from reference TRBV11-3 and TRBJ2-1): EAGVVQSPRYKIIEKKQPVAFWCNPISGHNTLYWYLQNLGQGPELLIRYENEEAVDDSQLPKDRFSAERLKGVDSTLKIQPAELGDSAVYLCASSPRVGNEQFFGPGTRLTVL.